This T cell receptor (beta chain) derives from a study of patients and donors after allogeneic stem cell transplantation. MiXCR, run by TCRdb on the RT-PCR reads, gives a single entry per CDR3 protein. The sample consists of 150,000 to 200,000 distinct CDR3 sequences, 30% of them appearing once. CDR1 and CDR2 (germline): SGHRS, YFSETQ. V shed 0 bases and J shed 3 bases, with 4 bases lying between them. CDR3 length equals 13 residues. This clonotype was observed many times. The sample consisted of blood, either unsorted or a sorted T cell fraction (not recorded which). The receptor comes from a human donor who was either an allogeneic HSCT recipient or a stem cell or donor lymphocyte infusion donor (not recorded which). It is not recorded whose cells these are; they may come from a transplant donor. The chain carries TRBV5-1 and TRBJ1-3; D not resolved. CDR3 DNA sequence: TGCGCCAGCAGCTTGGGCGGTGGAAACACCATATATTTT. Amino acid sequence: CASSLGGGNTIYF. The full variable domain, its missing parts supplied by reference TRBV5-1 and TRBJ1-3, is KAGVTQTPRYLIKTRGQQVTLSCSPISGHRSVSWYQQTPGQGLQFLFEYFSETQRNKGNFPGRFSGRQFSNSRSEMNVSTLELGDSALYLCASSLGGGNTIYFGEGSWLTVV.